This entry describes one T cell receptor (beta chain). Germline V gene lookup returns CDR1 SGHNT and CDR2 YYREEE (reference sequence). The CDR3 spans 16 residues. Trimming left V 2 bases short and J 1 base short, with 15 bases between. This sample was included in a study of blood T cell repertoires in COVID-19. Clones were sequenced by immunoSEQ multiplex PCR, and TCRdb holds only the in-frame ones, with some missing. Found here are 84,000 or so clones, more than 60% of them singletons; the top ten hold approximately 11%. This chain joins TRBV5-4 and TRBJ1-1; D perhaps matches TRBD1 (5 bases). This clonotype originated in a man aged 65 to 79 with acute or convalescent COVID-19. The source material was peripheral blood. For the CDR3, the DNA is TGTGCCAGCAGCTTCGGGGGGGGTAACCAGAACACTGAAGCTTTCTTT. Its translation: CASSFGGGNQNTEAFF. Full variable domain (outside the CDR3, taken from reference TRBV5-4 and TRBJ1-1): ETGVTQSPTHLIKTRGQQVTLRCSSQSGHNTVSWYQQALGQGPQFIFQYYREEENGRGNFPPRFSGLQFPNYSSELNVNALELDDSALYLCASSFGGGNQNTEAFFGQGTRLTVV.